The 7 T cell receptor beta chains given below trace back to one sample, sequenced in a study of graft-versus-host responses after intestinal transplantation. Method: immunoSEQ multiplex PCR; TCRdb's copy keeps in-frame clones and lacks some. Counted here are about 120,000 clones, 80% to 95% occurring once; the ten biggest clones make up about 0.11%. Their cognate antigens are unknown. The sequencing here drew on unstimulated CD4+ T cells sorted from spleen or lymph node cells, taken before intestinal transplant. These receptors came from a human donor who received an intestinal transplant.

V usage is TRBV6-5 and J usage is TRBJ2-7; 8 positions match TRBD2. This CDR3 comprises 15 residues. Germline CDR1 is MNHEY and CDR2 is SVGAGI. Germline trimming cut 2 bases from V and 2 bases from J; bases unmatched to any gene: 5. The chain's CDR3 is CASSYGTRLPYEQYF. CDR3 bases: TGTGCCAGCAGTTACGGGACTAGGCTCCCCTACGAGCAGTACTTC.

V usage is TRBV7-8 and J usage is TRBJ2-1; D tentatively fits TRBD1 or TRBD2 (5 bases each). Germline loops: CDR1 SGHVS, CDR2 FQNEAQ. With 4 bases removed from V and 2 bases from J, the gap between germline ends came to 15 bases. This CDR3 contains 16 residues. DNA for the CDR3: TGTGCCAGCAGCTCCCTACGGGTGGGGGCCTACAATGAGCAGTTCTTC. Its protein is CASSSLRVGAYNEQFF.

The rearrangement uses TRBV28 and TRBJ1-4, with D tentatively TRBD1 (5 bases). Per germline, CDR1 MDHEN and CDR2 SYDVKM. Trimming cost V 6 bases and J 3 bases, with 17 bases left between them. This CDR3 contains 16 residues. The CDR3 DNA follows: TGTGCCAGCAGGCCAATCGAGTGGGGGGCTAATGAAAAACTGTTTTTT. It is translated as CASRPIEWGANEKLFF.

The rearrangement links TRBV28 to TRBJ2-1; 7 bases agree with TRBD1. J was trimmed by 2 bases and V by 6 bases; bases with no gene match: 4. Germline V gene sequence: CDR1 MDHEN, CDR2 SYDVKM. CDR3 size: 14 residues. CDR3 loop: CASRNRGPYNEQFF. In nucleotides, the CDR3 is TGTGCCAGCAGGAACAGGGGCCCCTACAATGAGCAGTTCTTC.

The chain combines TRBV6-5 with TRBJ2-7; 8 nucleotides agree with TRBD1. V lost 6 bases, J lost 0 bases, and 4 bases stayed unmatched. This CDR3 is built from 14 residues. Germline CDR1 reads MNHEY; CDR2 reads SVGAGI. The CDR3 nucleotides read TGTGCCAGCAGCCGGGACAGGAGCTCCTACGAGCAGTACTTC. Its translation is CASSRDRSSYEQYF.

V gene TRBV2 combines with J gene TRBJ2-1; TRBD2 agrees at 16 bases. J lost 7 bases, V lost 7 bases, and 13 bases had no gene match. This CDR3 is built from 18 residues. Germline lookup yields CDR1 SNHLY and CDR2 FYNNEI. CDR3 sequence (DNA): TGTGCCAGCAATAGGGGACTAGCGGGAGGGACCAGTCCTAATGAGCAGTTCTTC. Encoded protein: CASNRGLAGGTSPNEQFF.

The rearrangement uses TRBV19 and TRBJ2-7; 7 bases align to TRBD1. Looked up from germline, CDR1 is LNHDA and CDR2 is SQIVND (reference sequence). With 3 bases clipped from V and 2 bases from J, the junction kept 4 bases outside the gene matches. The CDR3 extends over 14 amino acids. CDR3 residues: CASSIRDRTYEQYF. The CDR3 DNA reads TGTGCCAGTAGTATTAGGGACAGAACCTACGAGCAGTACTTC. The entire variable domain, with the rest obtained from reference TRBV19 and TRBJ2-7, is as follows: DGGITQSPKYLFRKEGQNVTLSCEQNLNHDAMYWYRQDPGQGLRLIYYSQIVNDFQKGDIAEGYSVSREKKESFPLTVTSAQKNPTAFYLCASSIRDRTYEQYFGPGTRLTVT.